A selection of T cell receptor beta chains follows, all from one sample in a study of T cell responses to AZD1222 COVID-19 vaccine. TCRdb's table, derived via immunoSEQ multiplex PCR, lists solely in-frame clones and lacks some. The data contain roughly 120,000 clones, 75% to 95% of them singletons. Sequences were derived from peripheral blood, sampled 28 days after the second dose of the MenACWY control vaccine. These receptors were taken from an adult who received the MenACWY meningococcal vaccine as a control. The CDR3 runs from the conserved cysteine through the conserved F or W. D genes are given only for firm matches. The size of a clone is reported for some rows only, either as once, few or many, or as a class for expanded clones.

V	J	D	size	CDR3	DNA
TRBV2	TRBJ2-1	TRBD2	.	CASSEALMAGGDNEQFF	TGTGCCAGCAGTGAAGCGCTTATGGCGGGAGGGGACAATGAGCAGTTCTTC
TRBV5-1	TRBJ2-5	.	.	CASSLRGKETQYF	TGCGCCAGCAGCTTGCGTGGGAAAGAGACCCAGTACTTC
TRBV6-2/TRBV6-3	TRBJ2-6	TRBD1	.	CASSSGGSGANVLTF	TGTGCCAGCAGTTCAGGGGGCTCTGGGGCCAACGTCCTGACTTTC
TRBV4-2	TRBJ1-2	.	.	CASSQDITGANYGYTF	TGTGCCAGCAGCCAAGATATTACAGGAGCTAACTATGGCTACACCTTC
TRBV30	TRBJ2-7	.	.	CAWSPSRTYEQYF	TGTGCCTGGAGCCCCTCGCGGACCTACGAGCAGTACTTC
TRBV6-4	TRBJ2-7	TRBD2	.	CASPTSGEATLYEQYF	TGTGCCAGCCCGACTAGCGGGGAGGCCACACTCTACGAGCAGTACTTC
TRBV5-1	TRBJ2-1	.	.	CASSFGTAYNEQFF	TGCGCCAGCAGCTTTGGGACCGCGTACAATGAGCAGTTCTTC
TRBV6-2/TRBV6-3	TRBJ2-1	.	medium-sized	CASSWALSNEQFF	TGTGCCAGCAGTTGGGCTCTGTCCAATGAGCAGTTCTTC
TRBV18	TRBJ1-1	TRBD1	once	CASSPPGSRTGSTEAFF	TGTGCCAGCTCACCACCGGGGTCGAGGACAGGGAGCACTGAAGCTTTCTTT
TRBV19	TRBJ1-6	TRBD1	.	CATKSGTGASPLHF	TGTGCCACGAAGTCCGGGACAGGGGCCTCACCCCTCCACTTT
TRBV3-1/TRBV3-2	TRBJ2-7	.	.	CASSRGPRYEQYF	TGTGCCAGCAGCCGTGGGCCACGGTACGAGCAGTACTTC
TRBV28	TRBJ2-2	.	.	CASSRPGRGTGELFF	TGTGCCAGCAGCCGCCCGGGGCGCGGGACCGGGGAGCTGTTTTTT
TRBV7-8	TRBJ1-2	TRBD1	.	CASSLGGTGDGGYTF	TGTGCCAGCAGCTTAGGCGGTACAGGGGACGGTGGCTACACCTTC
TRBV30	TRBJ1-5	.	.	CAWSGRGNSNQPQHF	TGTGCCTGGAGCGGGAGGGGGAATAGCAATCAGCCCCAGCATTTT
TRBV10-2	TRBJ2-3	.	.	CASTRAGPRSADTQYF	TGCGCCAGCACCAGGGCGGGGCCGAGGAGCGCAGATACGCAGTATTTT
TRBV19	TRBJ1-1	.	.	CASSPHKNTEAFF	TGTGCCAGTAGTCCTCACAAGAACACTGAAGCTTTCTTT
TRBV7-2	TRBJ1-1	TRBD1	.	CASSSQGQGARSTEAFF	TGTGCCAGCAGCTCTCAGGGGCAGGGGGCGCGTAGCACTGAAGCTTTCTTT
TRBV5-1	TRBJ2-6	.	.	CASSGGQSSFGANVLTF	TGCGCCAGCAGCGGCGGACAGTCCAGCTTTGGGGCCAACGTCCTGACTTTC
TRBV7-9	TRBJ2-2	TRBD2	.	CASLSSGSFTGELFF	TGTGCCAGTCTTTCTAGCGGGAGTTTTACCGGGGAGCTGTTTTTT
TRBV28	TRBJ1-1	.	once	CASSLIPVNTEAFF	TGTGCCAGCAGTTTAATACCTGTGAACACTGAAGCTTTCTTT
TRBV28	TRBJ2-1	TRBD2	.	CASSPGLAGSHNEQFF	TGTGCCAGCAGTCCGGGACTAGCGGGATCCCACAATGAGCAGTTCTTC
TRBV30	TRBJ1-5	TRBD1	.	CALTTGGKGQPQHF	TGTGCCTTAACGACAGGGGGCAAAGGTCAGCCCCAGCATTTT
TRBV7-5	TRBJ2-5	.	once	CVRSKEDSQETQYF	TGTGTCAGAAGCAAAGAGGACAGCCAAGAGACCCAGTACTTC
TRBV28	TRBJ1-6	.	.	CASSPPGLGFSPLHF	TGTGCCAGCAGTCCTCCGGGGCTGGGATTTTCACCCCTCCACTTT
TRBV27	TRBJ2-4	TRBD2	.	CASRQRLAENIQYF	TGTGCCAGCAGACAGAGACTAGCGGAAAACATTCAGTACTTC
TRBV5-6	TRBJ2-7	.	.	CASRSRTRSYEQYF	TGTGCCAGCAGATCGAGAACACGCTCCTACGAGCAGTACTTC
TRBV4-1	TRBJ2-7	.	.	CASSQDRVLVSGDLNEQYF	TGCGCCAGCAGCCAAGATCGGGTGCTCGTGTCGGGGGATCTTAACGAGCAGTACTTC
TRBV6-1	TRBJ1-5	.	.	CASSDVRGWNQPQHF	TGTGCCAGCAGTGATGTCCGGGGTTGGAATCAGCCCCAGCATTTT
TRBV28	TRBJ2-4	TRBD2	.	CASSFASYRTSGNIQYF	TGTGCCAGCAGTTTCGCCAGTTATCGGACTAGCGGAAACATTCAGTACTTC
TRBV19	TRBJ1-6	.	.	CASSNRGSPLHF	TGTGCCAGTAGTAACCGGGGTTCACCCCTCCACTTT
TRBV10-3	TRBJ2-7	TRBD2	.	CAISEASGRDEQYF	TGTGCCATCAGTGAGGCTAGCGGGAGGGATGAGCAGTACTTC
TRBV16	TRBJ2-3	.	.	CASSQSYGTGDTQYF	TGTGCCAGCAGCCAATCGTATGGGACCGGCGATACGCAGTATTTT
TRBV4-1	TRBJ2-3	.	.	CASSQVKGGGPFTDTQYF	TGCGCCAGCAGCCAAGTTAAGGGGGGAGGGCCCTTCACAGATACGCAGTATTTT
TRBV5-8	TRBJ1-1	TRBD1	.	CASRRNRGGNTEAFF	TGTGCCAGCAGAAGAAACAGGGGAGGGAACACTGAAGCTTTCTTT
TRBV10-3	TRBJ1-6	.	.	CAILPEGANSPLHF	TGTGCCATCCTGCCGGAAGGGGCCAATTCACCCCTCCACTTT
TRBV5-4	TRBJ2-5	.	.	CASSPNPDQETQYF	TGTGCCAGCAGCCCTAATCCAGACCAAGAGACCCAGTACTTC
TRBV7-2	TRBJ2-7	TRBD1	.	CASNSGGVSYEQYF	TGTGCCAGCAACTCAGGGGGCGTCTCCTACGAGCAGTACTTC
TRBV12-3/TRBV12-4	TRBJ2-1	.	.	CASSSTPTPPFF	TGTGCCAGCAGTTCTACGCCTACTCCCCCGTTCTTC
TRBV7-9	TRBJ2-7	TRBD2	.	CASSPSGTSYEQYF	TGTGCCAGCAGCCCATCCGGGACTAGCTACGAGCAGTACTTC
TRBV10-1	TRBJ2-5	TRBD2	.	CASSEGTSGGTQYF	TGCGCCAGCAGTGAAGGGACTAGCGGGGGGACCCAGTACTTC
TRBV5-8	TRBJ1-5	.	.	CASSFKQPQHF	TGTGCCAGCAGCTTTAAACAGCCCCAGCATTTT
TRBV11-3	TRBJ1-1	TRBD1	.	CASSLSWTGGSTEAFF	TGTGCCAGCAGCTTATCTTGGACAGGGGGTTCCACTGAAGCTTTCTTT
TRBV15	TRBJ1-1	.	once	CATSREVGGLTEAFF	TGTGCCACCAGCAGAGAGGTGGGGGGGCTAACTGAAGCTTTCTTT
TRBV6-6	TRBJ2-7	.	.	CASSYSFYEQYF	TGTGCCAGCAGTTACTCCTTCTACGAGCAGTACTTC
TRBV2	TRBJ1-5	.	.	CASSELAAAYQPQHF	TGTGCCAGCAGTGAACTCGCGGCAGCCTATCAGCCCCAGCATTTT
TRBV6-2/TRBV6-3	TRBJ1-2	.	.	CASSRYPPGLYGYTF	TGTGCCAGCAGCCGGTATCCCCCAGGGCTCTATGGCTACACCTTC
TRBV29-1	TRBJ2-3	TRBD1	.	CNVTGSTDTQYF	TGCAACGTGACAGGGAGCACAGATACGCAGTATTTT
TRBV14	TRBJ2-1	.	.	CASSQALLTNEQFF	TGTGCCAGCAGCCAAGCCCTTCTGACCAATGAGCAGTTCTTC
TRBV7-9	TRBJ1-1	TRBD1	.	CASRPGQSTEAFF	TGTGCCAGCAGGCCGGGACAGAGCACTGAAGCTTTCTTT
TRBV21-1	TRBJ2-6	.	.	CASSKARDSNSGANVLTF	TGTGCCAGCAGCAAAGCCCGGGACAGCAACTCTGGGGCCAACGTCCTGACTTTC
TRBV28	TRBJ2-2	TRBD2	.	CASSLWREGGTGELFF	TGTGCCAGCAGTTTATGGCGGGAGGGTGGCACCGGGGAGCTGTTTTTT
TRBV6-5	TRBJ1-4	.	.	CASSYRQWPTNEKLFF	TGTGCCAGCAGCTACAGACAGTGGCCAACTAATGAAAAACTGTTTTTT
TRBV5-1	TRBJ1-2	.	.	CASGFPLEGLEDGYTF	TGCGCCAGCGGATTCCCCCTGGAGGGTCTCGAGGATGGCTACACCTTC
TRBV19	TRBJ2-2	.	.	CASSIGVFQLAGELFF	TGTGCCAGTAGTATAGGGGTGTTCCAGTTGGCCGGGGAGCTGTTTTTT
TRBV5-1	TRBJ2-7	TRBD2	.	CASSGGRLADEQYF	TGCGCCAGCAGCGGAGGACGACTAGCGGACGAGCAGTACTTC